Listed here is a single T cell receptor (beta chain). As yet, its antigen is unknown. This record belongs to a study of CXCR3-negative and CXCR3-positive naive CD8 T cells. Findings and caveats of the study: No difference in surface CD5 was seen between naive subsets, and TCR strength was inferred from TRB CDR3 properties. Each naive subset displayed comparably high diversity, whereas memory CD8+ cells displayed much lower diversity.

With UMI labels, 5' RACE was used to prepare the TRB cDNA libraries. Following a re-call of the 5' RACE reads, TCRdb has one entry per CDR3 protein and lacks DNA. This table lists some 5,200 distinct CDR3 sequences. The CDR3 totals 12 residues. The chain carries TRBV12-3 or TRBV12-4 and TRBJ1-1; no DNA is available, so the TRBD1 call from TCRdb remains unchecked. Sequencing input: naive CXCR3- CD8+ T cells from blood. Subset of the sample: CD45RO-CCR7+CD27+CD95- naive CD8+ T cells lacking CXCR3 (TNR3-). This receptor was taken from a human donor in good health. Some clones in this sample may be carry-over from other donors' samples. CDR3 loop: CASRWGGTEAFF.